Listed below are T cell receptor beta chains from one sample, sequenced in a study of blood T cell repertoires in COVID-19. Produced via immunoSEQ multiplex PCR; TCRdb's table is partial and in-frame only. The sample has roughly 180,000 clones, about 82% seen once. The sample taken for sequencing was peripheral blood. All receptors come from a woman between 25 and 40 years old with acute or convalescent COVID-19. CDR3s include the opening cysteine and the closing phenylalanine or tryptophan. The D gene is left open where the match is weak. Where a row states a size, it is once, few, many or the class of an expanded clone; other rows omit it.

.	TRBV27	.	TRBJ1-6	TGTGCCAGCAGGTTGTCGCGGTGGTCCTATAATTCACCCCTCCACTTT	CASRLSRWSYNSPLHF
TRBD2	TRBV27	.	TRBJ2-7	TGTGCCAGCAGTTTCCGGGGGGCCTACGAGCAGTACTTC	CASSFRGAYEQYF
.	TRBV28	.	TRBJ2-3	TGTGCCAGCAGTCCCTTTTTTTTGGGACAACCTATCAGCACAGATACGCAGTATTTT	CASSPFFLGQPISTDTQYF
.	TRBV10-3	.	TRBJ1-5	TGTGCCATCAAAGGGGCAGGGGATCAGCCCCAGCATTTT	CAIKGAGDQPQHF
.	TRBV27	.	TRBJ1-1	TGTGCCAGCAGTTTTTTAGGGGACACTGAAGCTTTCTTT	CASSFLGDTEAFF
TRBD1	TRBV15	.	TRBJ1-3	TGTGCCACCAGCGCCGACAGGGGAGCTGGAAACACCATATATTTT	CATSADRGAGNTIYF
.	TRBV2	.	TRBJ1-6	TGTGCCAGCAGTGAGAGCCCTCACGGGAGCTCCTATAATTCACCCCTCCACTTT	CASSESPHGSSYNSPLHF
TRBD1	TRBV6-5	.	TRBJ1-2	TGTGCCAGCACCCTGGGACAGTGGGGAGGCTACACCTTC	CASTLGQWGGYTF
TRBD1	TRBV4-1	.	TRBJ2-3	TGCGCCAGCAGGCCCGGACAGGGCTGGACAGATACGCAGTATTTT	CASRPGQGWTDTQYF
TRBD2	TRBV12-3/TRBV12-4	.	TRBJ2-3	TGTGCCAGCAGTTTGAAGCGGGGGGTAAAGCAGTATTTT	CASSLKRGVKQYF
.	TRBV5-4	few	TRBJ2-7	TGTGCCAGCAGCTTGGGGAGCAGGGCCTACGAGCAGTACTTC	CASSLGSRAYEQYF
.	TRBV27	.	TRBJ1-3	TGTGCCAGCAGTCCAGGACAGTCCTCTGGAAACACCATATATTTT	CASSPGQSSGNTIYF
TRBD1	TRBV28	.	TRBJ1-2	TGTGCCAGCAGTCCCTACTGGGACAGGTTCTATGGCTACACCTTC	CASSPYWDRFYGYTF
TRBD1	TRBV5-1	.	TRBJ2-7	TGCGCCAGCAGCCTGATTTCGACAGGGACCTCCTACGAGCAGTACTTC	CASSLISTGTSYEQYF
.	TRBV27	.	TRBJ2-4	TGTGCCAGCAGTTTTCTTCCTAGGCTGAAAAACATTCAGTACTTC	CASSFLPRLKNIQYF
.	TRBV28	.	TRBJ1-2	TGTGCCAGCAGCTCGACAGGACATAACTATGGCTACACCTTC	CASSSTGHNYGYTF
.	TRBV29-1	.	TRBJ2-7	TGCAGCGTTTTGAGACAGGTCCCCTCCTACGAGCAGTACTTC	CSVLRQVPSYEQYF
TRBD1	TRBV28	.	TRBJ1-2	TGTGCCAGCAGTCTTATCGGACAGGGTTATAACTATGGCTACACCTTC	CASSLIGQGYNYGYTF
.	TRBV28	.	TRBJ2-1	TGTGCCAGCAGTTTAGCAGGGGTCAATGAGCAGTTCTTC	CASSLAGVNEQFF
TRBD1	TRBV9	.	TRBJ2-3	TGTGCCAGCAGCGTAGGGGCAGGGGGCAGCACAGATACGCAGTATTTT	CASSVGAGGSTDTQYF
TRBD1	TRBV11-3	.	TRBJ1-1	TGTGCCAGCAGCGTAGGGGGCGCGGTCACTGAAGCTTTCTTT	CASSVGGAVTEAFF
.	TRBV6-5	.	TRBJ1-1	TGTGCCAGCAGTTACGAGCAGGGGTACACTGAAGCTTTCTTT	CASSYEQGYTEAFF
.	TRBV6-2/TRBV6-3	few	TRBJ2-6	TGTGCCAGCAGTTATTCCTCCGGGGCCAACGTCCTGACTTTC	CASSYSSGANVLTF
.	TRBV12-3/TRBV12-4	.	TRBJ2-2	TGTGCCAGCAGTTCCCACGAGGTCCTTTTT	CASSSHEVLF
.	TRBV11-2	.	TRBJ1-2	TGTGCCAGCAGCTCGCATTGGGGGGACGACACCTTC	CASSSHWGDDTF
.	TRBV10-1	few	TRBJ2-7	TGCGCCAGCAGTGTATCAGGGCCCTACGAGCAGTACTTC	CASSVSGPYEQYF
.	TRBV5-4	once	TRBJ1-6	TGTGCCAGCAGTGCTACTGCGGGGAGAAGGCAGTCACCCCTCCACTTT	CASSATAGRRQSPLHF
TRBD1	TRBV5-6	once	TRBJ1-2	TGTGCCAGCAGCCGGGACAGGGGCGATTTCAGGACTAACTATGGCTACACCTTC	CASSRDRGDFRTNYGYTF
.	TRBV10-1	.	TRBJ2-1	TGCGCCAGCAAGGTAACTATGGTCGAATACAATGAGCAGTTCTTC	CASKVTMVEYNEQFF
.	TRBV30	.	TRBJ1-4	TGTGCCTGGAGTCCTCTAGGCCGGAGGGAAAAACTGTTTTTT	CAWSPLGRREKLFF
TRBD1	TRBV28	once	TRBJ1-4	TGTGCCAGCAATAAACAGGGGGCTTCTCGAAAACTGTTTTTT	CASNKQGASRKLFF
.	TRBV7-9	.	TRBJ1-2	TGTGCCAGTACATCTAACTATGGCTACACCTTC	CASTSNYGYTF
.	TRBV7-9	once	TRBJ1-5	TGTGCCAGCAGCGCAGACGGGTACAATCAGCCCCAGCATTTT	CASSADGYNQPQHF
.	TRBV7-5	.	TRBJ2-1	TGTGCCAGAAGCAAGTTACTAGGGTTCTTC	CARSKLLGFF
TRBD1	TRBV5-1	.	TRBJ2-7	TGCGCCAGCAGCTACGGGATCTCAACCGCAACGGGACAGGGGTACTACGAGCAGTACTTC	CASSYGISTATGQGYYEQYF
.	TRBV2	few	TRBJ2-7	TGTGCCAGCAATCGGGGTTGGGACGAGCAGTACTTC	CASNRGWDEQYF
TRBD1	TRBV27	.	TRBJ1-2	TGTGCCAGCAGTTTAAGGTCAGGGGGGCATGGCTACACCTTC	CASSLRSGGHGYTF
.	TRBV7-8	.	TRBJ2-2	TGTGCCAGCAGTTCCACAGGGAAATCCGGGGAGCTGTTTTTT	CASSSTGKSGELFF
TRBD1	TRBV2	.	TRBJ1-5	TGTGCCAGCAACGACAGGGGGCAGCCCCAGCATTTT	CASNDRGQPQHF
.	TRBV28	.	TRBJ1-6	TGTGCCAGCAAATCGGGGCCAGGGAGGGGTTCACCCCTCCACTTT	CASKSGPGRGSPLHF
TRBD1	TRBV27	.	TRBJ1-6	TGTGCCAGCAGTCCCGGGACAGGGGGTAATTCACCCCTCCACTTT	CASSPGTGGNSPLHF
TRBD1	TRBV9	.	TRBJ1-4	TGTGCCAGCAGCGGCCGACAGGGGGAAAAACTGTTTTTT	CASSGRQGEKLFF
TRBD2	TRBV7-9	.	TRBJ2-7	TGTGCCAGCAGCTTAACTAGCGGAGCAAGGTACGAGCAGTACTTC	CASSLTSGARYEQYF
.	TRBV5-4	.	TRBJ1-1	TGTGCCAGCAGCTTGACAAGCAGGGTCACTGAAGCTTTCTTT	CASSLTSRVTEAFF
TRBD2	TRBV5-1	.	TRBJ2-3	TGCGCCAGCAGCTTGGGCGATATTACGGGACTAGCGGGGCCCTCAGATACGCAGTATTTT	CASSLGDITGLAGPSDTQYF
.	TRBV3-1/TRBV3-2	.	TRBJ2-5	TGTGCCACAGGCGGGGCAGACCAAGAGACCCAGTACTTC	CATGGADQETQYF
.	TRBV2	.	TRBJ2-3	TGTGCCAGCCGGGGTAGCACAGATACGCAGTATTTT	CASRGSTDTQYF
TRBD1	TRBV4-2	few	TRBJ1-4	TGTGCCAGCAGCCAAGACCCGGGACAGGGGAACGAAAAACTGTTTTTT	CASSQDPGQGNEKLFF
.	TRBV30	.	TRBJ1-1	TGTGCCTGGAGTGTCGTCCTCGACACTGAAGCTTTCTTT	CAWSVVLDTEAFF
.	TRBV3-1/TRBV3-2	.	TRBJ1-1	TGTGCCAGCAGCCAAACCCCAGGGGCGGACACTGAAGCTTTCTTT	CASSQTPGADTEAFF
TRBD1	TRBV12-3/TRBV12-4	.	TRBJ2-2	TGTGCCAGCAGTTTAACAGGGGCCGGGGAGCTGTTTTTT	CASSLTGAGELFF
.	TRBV11-2	.	TRBJ1-4	TGTGCCAGCAGCTTAGGGGGAAGACAGACGTATAATGAAAAACTGTTTTTT	CASSLGGRQTYNEKLFF
TRBD1	TRBV11-2	.	TRBJ1-1	TGTGCCAGCAGCTTAGCCAGGGGGGTCACTGAAGCTTTCTTT	CASSLARGVTEAFF
.	TRBV7-3	.	TRBJ2-3	TGTGCCAGCAGCTTATCGTCTAGCGCTAGTTACACAGATACGCAGTATTTT	CASSLSSSASYTDTQYF
.	TRBV3-1/TRBV3-2	once	TRBJ1-5	TGTGCCAGCAGCCCGAGAGGGGGTAAGCCCCAGCATTTT	CASSPRGGKPQHF
.	TRBV21-1	.	TRBJ1-5	TGTGCCAGCACATGGAGGGGGACAGACCTCAATCAGCCCCAGCATTTT	CASTWRGTDLNQPQHF
TRBD1	TRBV19	few	TRBJ1-1	TGTGCCAGTAGTACCCGTAATAACAGGGGGCGCGGGAACACTGAAGCTTTCTTT	CASSTRNNRGRGNTEAFF
.	TRBV28	.	TRBJ1-5	TGTGCCAGCAGTTTGCCAGGGGCTAGCAATCAGCCCCAACATTTT	CASSLPGASNQPQHF
TRBD1	TRBV27	.	TRBJ2-2	TGTGCCAGCAGTCCTCGACAGGGGGCTGACGCCGGGGAGCTGTTTTTT	CASSPRQGADAGELFF
TRBD2	TRBV28	.	TRBJ2-7	TGTGCCAGCAGTTTTACGGGTACTAGCGGGGGGTCCTACGAGCAGTACTTC	CASSFTGTSGGSYEQYF